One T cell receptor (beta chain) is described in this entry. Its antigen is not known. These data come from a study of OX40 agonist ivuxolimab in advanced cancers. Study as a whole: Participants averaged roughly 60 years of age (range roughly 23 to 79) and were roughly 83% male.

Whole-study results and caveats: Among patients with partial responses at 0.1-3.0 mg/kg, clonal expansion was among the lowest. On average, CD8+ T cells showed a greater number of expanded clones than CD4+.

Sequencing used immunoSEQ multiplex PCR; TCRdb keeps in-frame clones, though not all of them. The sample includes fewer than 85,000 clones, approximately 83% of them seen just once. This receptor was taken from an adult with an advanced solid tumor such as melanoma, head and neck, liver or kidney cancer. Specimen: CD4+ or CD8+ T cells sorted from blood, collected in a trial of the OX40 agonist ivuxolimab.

CDR3 sequence: CASSLGDPVYEQYF. CDR3 DNA: TGTGCCAGCAGCTTAGGGGACCCCGTTTACGAGCAGTACTTC. V usage is TRBV7-2 and J usage is TRBJ2-7; D tentatively fits TRBD1 or TRBD2 (5 bases each). Germline V gives CDR1 SGHTA, CDR2 FQGNSA. V was pared by 1 base and J by 4 bases, with 11 bases between. The CDR3 consists of 14 residues. Using reference TRBV7-2 and TRBJ2-7 for the parts outside the CDR3, the full variable domain is GAGVSQSPSNKVTEKGKDVELRCDPISGHTALYWYRQSLGQGLEFLIYFQGNSAPDKSGLPSDRFSAERTGGSVSTLTIQRTQQEDSAVYLCASSLGDPVYEQYFGPGTRLTVT.